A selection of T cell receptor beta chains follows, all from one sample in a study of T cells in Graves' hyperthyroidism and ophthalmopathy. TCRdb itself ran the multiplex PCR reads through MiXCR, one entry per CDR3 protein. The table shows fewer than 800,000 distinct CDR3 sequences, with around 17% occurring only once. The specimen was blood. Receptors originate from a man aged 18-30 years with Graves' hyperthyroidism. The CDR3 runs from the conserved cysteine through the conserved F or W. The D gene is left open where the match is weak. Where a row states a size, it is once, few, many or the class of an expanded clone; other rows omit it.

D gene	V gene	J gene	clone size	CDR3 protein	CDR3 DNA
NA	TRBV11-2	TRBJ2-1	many	CASSFLTDYNEQFF	TGTGCCAGCAGCTTCCTGACGGATTACAATGAGCAGTTCTTC
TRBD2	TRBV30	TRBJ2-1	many	CAWSSSGRTSYNEQFF	TGTGCCTGGAGTTCCAGCGGGAGGACATCCTACAATGAGCAGTTCTTC
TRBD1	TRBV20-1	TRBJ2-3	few	CSAGDRALDTQYF	TGCAGTGCCGGGGACAGGGCTTTGGATACGCAGTATTTT
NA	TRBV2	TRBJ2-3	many	CASSQREFTDTQYF	TGTGCCAGCAGTCAGAGAGAGTTCACAGATACGCAGTATTTT
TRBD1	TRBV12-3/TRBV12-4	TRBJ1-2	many	CASSPGTGTNPNYGYTF	TGTGCCAGCAGCCCCGGGACAGGGACAAATCCGAACTATGGCTACACCTTC
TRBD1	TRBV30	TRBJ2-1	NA	CAWTNGDRANNEQFF	TGTGCCTGGACCAACGGGGACAGGGCCAACAATGAGCAGTTCTTC
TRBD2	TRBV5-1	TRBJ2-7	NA	CASSPGLAGGWTYEQYF	TGCGCCAGCAGCCCTGGACTAGCGGGAGGGTGGACTTACGAGCAGTACTTC
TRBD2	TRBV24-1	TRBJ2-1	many	CATSDRTSGNEQFF	TGTGCCACCAGTGACCGGACTAGTGGTAATGAGCAGTTCTTC
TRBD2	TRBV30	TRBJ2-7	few	CAWSVGGRARCEQYF	TGTGCCTGGAGTGTTGGCGGGAGGGCCCGGTGCGAGCAGTACTTC
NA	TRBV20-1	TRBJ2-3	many	CSAGLGGSTDTQYF	TGCAGTGCTGGGTTAGGAGGGAGCACAGATACGCAGTATTTT
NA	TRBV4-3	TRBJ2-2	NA	CASSQEPQGQGPGELFF	TGCGCCAGCAGCCAAGAGCCACAGGGTCAGGGCCCCGGGGAGCTGTTTTTT
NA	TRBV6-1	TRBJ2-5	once	CASRSGLLEYF	TGTGCCAGCAGGTCCGGACTCCTGGAGTACTTC
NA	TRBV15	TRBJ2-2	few	CATSRDDQTYTGELFF	TGTGCCACCAGCAGAGATGACCAGACTTACACCGGGGAGCTGTTTTTT
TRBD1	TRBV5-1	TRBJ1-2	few	CASSATTGSYGYTF	TGCGCCAGCAGCGCGACGACAGGGTCCTATGGCTACACCTTC
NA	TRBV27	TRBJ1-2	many	CASSLSGLTPNYGYTF	TGTGCCAGCAGTTTATCTGGCCTTACGCCCAACTATGGCTACACCTTC
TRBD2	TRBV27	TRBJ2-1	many	CASRVAGGSYNEQFF	TGTGCCAGCCGGGTAGCGGGGGGCTCCTACAATGAGCAGTTCTTC
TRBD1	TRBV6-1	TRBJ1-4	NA	CASSPGGAREKLFF	TGTGCCAGCAGCCCAGGGGGCGCACGGGAAAAACTGTTTTTT
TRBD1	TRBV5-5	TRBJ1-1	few	CASSGGQGNTEAFF	TGTGCCAGCAGCGGGGGACAGGGGAACACTGAAGCTTTCTTT
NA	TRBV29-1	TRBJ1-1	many	CSVERNPNTEAFF	TGCAGCGTTGAGCGGAACCCGAACACTGAAGCTTTCTTT
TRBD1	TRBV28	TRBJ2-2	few	CATVGQDRVAGELFF	TGTGCTACCGTGGGGCAAGACAGGGTGGCAGGGGAGCTGTTTTTT
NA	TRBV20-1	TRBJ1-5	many	CSARAGWGRNQPQHF	TGCAGTGCTAGAGCCGGGTGGGGCCGCAATCAGCCCCAGCATTTT
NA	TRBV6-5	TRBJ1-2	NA	CASSYYPLTASYGYTF	TGTGCCAGCAGTTACTATCCTTTGACAGCATCCTATGGCTACACCTTC
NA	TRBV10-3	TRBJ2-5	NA	CAISEGRPAQETQYF	TGTGCCATCAGTGAGGGGAGGCCCGCCCAAGAGACCCAGTACTTC
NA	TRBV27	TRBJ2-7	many	CATGAYEQYF	TGTGCCACAGGGGCCTACGAGCAGTACTTC
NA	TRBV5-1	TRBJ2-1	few	CASSKPGSSVIHEQFF	TGCGCCAGCAGCAAACCGGGTTCCTCGGTGATCCATGAGCAGTTCTTC
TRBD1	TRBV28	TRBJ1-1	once	CASSLLGRGPNTEVFF	TGTGCCAGCAGTCTACTAGGCAGGGGGCCGAACACTGAAGTTTTCTTT
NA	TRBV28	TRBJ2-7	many	CASSLLGESYEQYF	TGTGCCAGCAGTTTATTGGGGGAGAGCTACGAGCAGTACTTC
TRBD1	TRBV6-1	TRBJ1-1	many	CASSDSGTGVAEAFF	TGTGCCAGCAGTGATTCCGGGACAGGTGTTGCTGAAGCTTTCTTT
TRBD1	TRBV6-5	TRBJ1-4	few	CASSYLGQEWEKLFF	TGTGCCAGCAGTTACCTCGGACAGGAATGGGAAAAACTGTTTTTT
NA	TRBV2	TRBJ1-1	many	CASSLDSRANTEAFF	TGTGCCAGCAGCTTAGATAGCAGGGCGAACACTGAAGCTTTCTTT
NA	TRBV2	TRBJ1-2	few	CASSEAADPPPNYGYTF	TGTGCCAGCAGTGAAGCGGCCGACCCCCCTCCAAACTATGGCTACACCTTC
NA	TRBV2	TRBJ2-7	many	CASSMSPGAYEQYF	TGTGCCAGCAGCATGTCCCCAGGGGCTTACGAGCAGTACTTC
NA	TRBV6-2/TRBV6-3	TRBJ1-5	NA	CASSYSRTGRDQPQHF	TGTGCCAGCAGTTATTCTCGAACAGGGAGGGATCAGCCCCAGCATTTT
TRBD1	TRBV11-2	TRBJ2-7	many	CASSVPGTGDYEQYF	TGTGCCAGCAGCGTACCCGGGACAGGGGACTACGAGCAGTACTTC
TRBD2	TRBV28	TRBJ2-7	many	CASSLVSGRGGMEQYF	TGTGCCAGCAGTTTAGTTAGCGGGAGAGGGGGAATGGAGCAGTACTTC
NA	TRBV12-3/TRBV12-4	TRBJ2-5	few	CASSLMQGQETQYF	TGTGCCAGCAGTTTAATGCAGGGGCAAGAGACCCAGTACTTC
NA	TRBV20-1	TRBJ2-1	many	CSASRRFPSDEQFF	TGCAGTGCTAGTAGGAGGTTCCCGAGCGATGAGCAGTTCTTC
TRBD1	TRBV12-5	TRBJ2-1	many	CASGIPGQSYNEQFF	TGTGCTAGTGGTATACCGGGACAGTCCTACAATGAGCAGTTCTTC
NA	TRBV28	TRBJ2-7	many	CASRMGPTGEQYF	TGTGCCAGCAGAATGGGACCGACGGGAGAGCAGTACTTC
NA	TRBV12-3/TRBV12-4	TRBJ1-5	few	CASSLAPGGNQPQHF	TGTGCCAGCAGTTTAGCGCCAGGGGGCAATCAGCCCCAGCATTTT
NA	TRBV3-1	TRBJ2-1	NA	CASSPSFVVGRVYNEQFF	TGTGCCAGCAGCCCTAGTTTTGTCGTCGGGAGAGTTTACAATGAGCAGTTCTTC
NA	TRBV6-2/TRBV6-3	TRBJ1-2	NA	CASSVVQSYGYTF	TGTGCCAGCAGTGTAGTACAGAGCTATGGCTACACCTTC
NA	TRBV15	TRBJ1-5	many	CATSRVGSGSNQPQHF	TGTGCCACCAGCAGAGTAGGGAGTGGTAGCAATCAGCCCCAGCATTTT
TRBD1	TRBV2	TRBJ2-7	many	CASSARTGFVEQYF	TGTGCCAGCAGTGCCCGGACAGGGTTCGTCGAGCAGTACTTC
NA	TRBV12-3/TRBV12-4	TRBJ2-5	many	CASSDRQETQYF	TGTGCCAGCAGTGACAGGCAAGAGACCCAGTACTTC
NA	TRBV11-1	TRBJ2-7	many	CASSFQPYEQYF	TGTGCCAGCAGCTTCCAACCTTACGAGCAGTACTTC
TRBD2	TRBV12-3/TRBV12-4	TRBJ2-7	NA	CASSPSGGGGGEQYF	TGTGCCAGCAGTCCTAGCGGGGGGGGAGGGGGCGAGCAGTACTTC
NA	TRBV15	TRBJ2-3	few	CATSTRDSSSTDTQYF	TGTGCCACCAGCACCCGGGACTCATCTAGCACAGATACGCAGTATTTT
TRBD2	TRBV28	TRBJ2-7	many	CASSHPGLADYEQYF	TGTGCCAGCAGTCATCCGGGACTAGCGGACTACGAGCAGTACTTC
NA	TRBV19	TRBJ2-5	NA	CASSALGRDTQETQYF	TGTGCCAGTAGTGCCCTGGGCCGGGACACCCAAGAGACCCAGTACTTC
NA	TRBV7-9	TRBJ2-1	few	CASSLVQKGNEQFF	TGTGCCAGCAGCTTAGTGCAGAAAGGCAATGAGCAGTTCTTC
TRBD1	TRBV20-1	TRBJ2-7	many	CSATFRGRVTYEQYF	TGCAGTGCCACCTTCAGGGGGCGAGTCACCTACGAGCAGTACTTC
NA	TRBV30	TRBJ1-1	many	CAWDLGRGYTEAFF	TGTGCCTGGGACCTCGGCCGGGGCTACACTGAAGCTTTCTTT
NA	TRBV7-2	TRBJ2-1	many	CASNQYNEQFF	TGTGCCAGCAACCAGTACAATGAGCAGTTCTTC
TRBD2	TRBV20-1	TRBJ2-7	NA	CSASGPGAGTTEQYF	TGCAGTGCTAGTGGTCCTGGGGCAGGGACTACCGAGCAGTACTTC
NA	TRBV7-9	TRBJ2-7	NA	CASSLGDGSYEQYF	TGTGCCAGCAGCTTAGGTGATGGGTCCTACGAGCAGTACTTC
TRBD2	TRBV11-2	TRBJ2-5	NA	CASSAGGAETQYF	TGTGCCAGCAGCGCGGGGGGCGCAGAGACCCAGTACTTC
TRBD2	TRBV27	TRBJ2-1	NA	CASSIQGLARNEQFF	TGTGCCAGCAGTATACAGGGACTAGCGAGGAATGAGCAGTTCTTC
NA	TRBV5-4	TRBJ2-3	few	CASSFGGSAQYF	TGTGCCAGCAGCTTCGGGGGCAGCGCGCAGTATTTT
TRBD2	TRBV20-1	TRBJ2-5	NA	CSARDLWTSGQETQYF	TGCAGTGCTAGAGATCTTTGGACTAGCGGGCAAGAGACCCAGTACTTC